The T cell receptor beta chain described here comes from a study of technical replicates of blood from a few donors. The protocol was immunoSEQ multiplex PCR, while the TCRdb copy is restricted to in-frame clones and leaves out a portion. The table has about 70,000 clones, roughly 92% seen once. The CDR3 runs 13 residues. The V gene's germline CDR1 is MDHEN and CDR2 SYDVKM. V dropped 11 bases and J dropped 2; count of bases not matched to a gene: 7. This chain joins TRBV28 and TRBJ1-2, with 8 positions matching TRBD1. The receptor was isolated from a human donor in good health. Sequenced: T cells isolated from PBMCs. CDR3 residues: CAAGGPINYGYTF. As DNA, the CDR3 is TGTGCCGCAGGGGGCCCCATAAACTATGGCTACACCTTC.